This TCR beta chain was retrieved from a study of early T cells in non-severe SARS-CoV-2 infection. In the study overall: Sequencing was performed on bulk RNA from unsorted whole blood, leaving chains unpaired. Study results and limitations: Missing private and CD4 specificities, VDJdb matching favored anti-spike CD8 responses.

This CDR3 has 14 residues. The V and J ends lost 0 bases and 5 bases, in that order; junction bases with no gene match: 3. Germline values: CDR1 SGDLS, CDR2 YYNGEE. This clonotype was counted only a few times. Antigen: not known. Via MiXCR, TCRdb re-called the 5' RACE reads, giving one row per CDR3 protein. This sample yields about 50,000 distinct CDR3 sequences, of which 6.2% are seen a single time; under 8% belongs to the top ten. The sample in question was whole blood, obtained at baseline. This rearrangement joins TRBV9 to TRBJ1-2; 8 bases are shared with TRBD1. The sequence was obtained from an adult who was a healthcare worker with PCR-confirmed SARS-CoV-2 infection or an uninfected control (not recorded which). The CDR3 loop reads CASSVEDRDYGYTF. The CDR3 DNA is TGTGCCAGCAGCGTAGAGGACAGGGATTATGGCTACACCTTC.